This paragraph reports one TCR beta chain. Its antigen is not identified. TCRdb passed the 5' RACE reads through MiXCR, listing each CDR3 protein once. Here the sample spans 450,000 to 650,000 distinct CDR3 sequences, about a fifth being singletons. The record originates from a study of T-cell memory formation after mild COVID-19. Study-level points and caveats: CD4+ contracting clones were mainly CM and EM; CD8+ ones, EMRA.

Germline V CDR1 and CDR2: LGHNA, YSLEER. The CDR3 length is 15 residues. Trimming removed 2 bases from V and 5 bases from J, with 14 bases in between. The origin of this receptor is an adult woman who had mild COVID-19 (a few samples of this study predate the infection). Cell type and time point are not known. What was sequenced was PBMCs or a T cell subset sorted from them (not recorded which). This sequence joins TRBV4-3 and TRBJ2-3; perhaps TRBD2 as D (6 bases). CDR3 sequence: CASSQNTAEGDTQYF. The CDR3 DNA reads TGCGCCAGCAGCCAAAACACGGCGGAGGGAGATACGCAGTATTTT.